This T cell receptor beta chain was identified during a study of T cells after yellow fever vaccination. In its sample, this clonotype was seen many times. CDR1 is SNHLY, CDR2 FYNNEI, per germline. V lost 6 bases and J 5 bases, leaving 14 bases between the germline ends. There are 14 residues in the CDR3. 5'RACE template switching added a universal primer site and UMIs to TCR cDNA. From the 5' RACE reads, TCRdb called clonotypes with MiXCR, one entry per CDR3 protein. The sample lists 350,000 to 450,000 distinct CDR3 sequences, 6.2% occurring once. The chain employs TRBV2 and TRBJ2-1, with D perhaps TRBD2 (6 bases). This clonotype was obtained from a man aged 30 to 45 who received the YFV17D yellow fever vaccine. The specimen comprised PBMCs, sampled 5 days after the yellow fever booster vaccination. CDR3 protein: CASSLHSGNNEQFF. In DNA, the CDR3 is TGTGCCAGCAGCCTCCATAGCGGCAACAATGAGCAGTTCTTC.